This T cell receptor (beta chain) was retrieved from a study of control samples from healthy donors and cancer patients. Germline V CDR1 and CDR2: MNHNY, SVGAGI (reference sequence). The CDR3 loop spans 14 amino acids. V lost 8 bases and J lost 5, with 15 bases in between. Only in-frame clones appear in the TCRdb table, and some are missing; sequencing was by immunoSEQ multiplex PCR. The sample includes more than 95,000 clones, approximately 93% of them seen just once. The specimen sequenced was blood. This TCR was recovered from a man aged 30-40 years in good health. The chain couples TRBV6-6 to TRBJ1-4, with a tentative D call TRBD1 (5 bases). The CDR3 DNA is TGTGCCAGCTATCCGGGACTGCTGAATGAAAAACTGTTTTTT. Translated, it gives CASYPGLLNEKLFF.